The 32 T cell receptor beta chains listed next were all sequenced from one sample in a study of T cell responses to AZD1222 COVID-19 vaccine. Only in-frame clones appear in the TCRdb table, and some are missing; sequencing was by immunoSEQ multiplex PCR. The table includes 100,000 or so clones, about 83% detected once. Here the sequenced sample was peripheral blood, taken on day 0 of AZD1222 vaccination. These receptors came from an adult in good health.

The chain combines TRBV3-1 (or the pseudogene TRBV3-2) with TRBJ2-5; D ambiguous. V was shortened by 1 base and J by 6 bases, with 3 bases between the two germline ends. The CDR3 is made up of 11 amino acids. Germline V gene sequence: CDR1 LGHDT, CDR2 YNNKEL (reference sequence). The CDR3 loop reads CASSQGQTQYF. CDR3 sequence (DNA): TGTGCCAGCAGCCAAGGCCAGACCCAGTACTTC.

The V gene is TRBV7-8, the J gene TRBJ1-6; no clear D. CDR3 size: 16 residues. Trimming pared 4 bases from V and 0 bases from J, leaving 10 bases between. The germline CDR1 and CDR2 sequences are SGHVS and FQNEAQ. The CDR3 here is CASSWGLSSYNSPLHF. For the CDR3, the DNA is TGTGCCAGCAGCTGGGGATTAAGCTCCTATAATTCACCCCTCCACTTT.

The V gene is TRBV9, the J gene TRBJ1-6; D uncertain. Trimming shortened V by 0 bases and J by 9 bases, and 10 bases separated the two germline ends. The CDR3 runs to 14 residues. Germline CDR1 reads SGDLS; CDR2 reads YYNGEE. DNA of the CDR3: TGTGCCAGCAGCGTAGACTCAATCTCTTCACCCCTCCACTTT. It codes for CASSVDSISSPLHF.

This rearrangement joins TRBV11-2 to TRBJ1-3; TRBD1 matches at 10 bases. The V gene end was trimmed by 5 bases and the J gene end by 0 bases; junction bases not matched to a gene: 10. The CDR3 covers 18 residues. CDR1 SGHAT and CDR2 FQNNGV come from the germline V gene. Here the CDR3 reads CASSPLGQGRPSGNTIYF. CDR3 sequence (DNA): TGTGCCAGCAGCCCCCTGGGACAGGGGCGGCCCTCTGGAAACACCATATATTTT.

The rearrangement joins TRBV4-1 to TRBJ1-2; maybe TRBD1 (6 bases). The CDR3 is made up of 16 amino acids. Germline CDR1 is MGHRA and CDR2 is YSYEKL. With 0 bases removed from V and 4 bases from J, the gap between germline ends came to 15 bases. CDR3 sequence (DNA): TGCGCCAGCAGCCAAGAAGTCAATCAGGGGATCTATGGCTACACCTTC. Its translation: CASSQEVNQGIYGYTF.

The table lists this clone with a count of one. The chain uses TRBV3-1 (or the pseudogene TRBV3-2) and TRBJ2-3; no clear D gene. V was trimmed by 0 bases and J by 10 bases, leaving 17 bases between them. Per the germline V gene, CDR1 is LGHDT and CDR2 is YNNKEL (reference sequence). The CDR3 covers 15 residues. CDR3 residues: CASSQEVLTHQAQYF. CDR3 DNA: TGTGCCAGCAGCCAAGAGGTCCTAACGCATCAGGCGCAGTATTTT.

The chain combines TRBV27 with TRBJ1-1; D is uncertain. The CDR3 extends over 13 amino acids. V was shortened by 6 bases and J by 1 base, with 9 bases between the two germline ends. Germline loops: CDR1 MNHEY, CDR2 SMNVEV (reference sequence). The CDR3 DNA follows: TGTGCCAGCAGGGCCCTCGGGAACACTGAAGCTTTCTTT. Translating gives CASRALGNTEAFF.

The chain links TRBV6-1 to TRBJ2-7; 7 bases fit TRBD1. Germline values: CDR1 MNHNS, CDR2 SASEGT. The length of the CDR3 is 13 residues. J was trimmed by 2 bases and V by 8 bases; bases with no gene match: 6. DNA of the CDR3: TGTGCCAGCCGTCCGGGACAGACCTACGAGCAGTACTTC. Translating it yields CASRPGQTYEQYF.

The rearrangement uses TRBV25-1 and TRBJ1-3; no firm D call. From germline, CDR1 is MGHDK and CDR2 SYGVNS. Between the trimmed V and J ends, which lost 5 bases and 8 bases, there was a span of 7 bases. This CDR3 is built from 11 residues. The CDR3 DNA follows: TGTGCCAGCAGTTATGGGGACACCATATATTTT. This gives the protein CASSYGDTIYF.

The chain employs TRBV5-1 and TRBJ2-3; D is ambiguous. There are 13 residues in the CDR3. The germline V and J ends were trimmed by 1 base and 6 bases, with 9 bases remaining between them. CDR1 and CDR2 from the germline V gene are SGHRS and YFSETQ. This CDR3 is CASSLRPGDTQYF. DNA for the CDR3: TGCGCCAGCAGCTTGCGCCCGGGCGATACGCAGTATTTT.

The chain uses TRBV11-1 and TRBJ2-7; no definite D call. The CDR3 runs 11 residues. The V end lost 5 bases, the J end lost 0 bases, and 2 bases lay between the germline ends. CDR1 is SGHAT and CDR2 is FQDESV in the germline V gene (reference sequence). CDR3 coding DNA: TGTGCCAGCAGCAACTCCTACGAGCAGTACTTC. Encoded protein: CASSNSYEQYF.

This clone was counted once. V is TRBV9 and J is TRBJ1-3; D ambiguous. CDR3 length: 17 residues. Germline lookup yields CDR1 SGDLS and CDR2 YYNGEE. Trimming pared 0 bases from V and 0 bases from J, leaving 13 bases between. The CDR3 spells CASSVDIVAGSGNTIYF. DNA of the CDR3: TGTGCCAGCAGCGTAGATATTGTGGCGGGCTCTGGAAACACCATATATTTT.

The chain couples TRBV5-1 to TRBJ2-1; no firm D call. Germline loops: CDR1 SGHRS, CDR2 YFSETQ. This CDR3 is built from 13 residues. Trimming left V 4 bases short and J 6 bases short, with 11 bases between. The CDR3 bases are TGCGCCAGCAGCCCGGCCAAGCCCAATGAGCAGTTCTTC. Translated, it gives CASSPAKPNEQFF.

On this clone itself: Its ends do not fully match the called genes, so a read error is possible. Other nucleotide sequences from this sample produce the same CDR3. V and J are TRBV9 and TRBJ2-2; 11 nucleotides match TRBD1. Germline loops: CDR1 SGDLS, CDR2 YYNGEE. The CDR3 extends over 15 amino acids. The CDR3 DNA is TGTGCCAGCAGCGGCCGGGACAGGGGGACCGGGGAACTGTTTTTT. Protein: CASSGRDRGTGELFF.

V usage is TRBV14 and J usage is TRBJ1-5; 9 bases match TRBD1. The CDR3 has 16 amino acids. The J segment lost 6 bases and the V segment lost 1 base, leaving 7 bases of the junction unmatched. Germline V gives CDR1 SGHDN, CDR2 FVKESK. CDR3 DNA: TGTGCCAGCAGCCAAGGCGGGGGGACAGGGTCTCAGCCCCAGCATTTT. This translates into CASSQGGGTGSQPQHF.

The rearrangement uses TRBV7-8 and TRBJ2-1; weak D call: TRBD2 (5 bases). The germline V gene encodes CDR1 SGHVS and CDR2 FQNEAQ. The CDR3 totals 15 residues. Trimming stripped 5 bases from V and 4 bases from J, with 15 bases between. CDR3 in DNA: TGTGCCAGCAGCCCTGCGACGACGGGGTACAATGAGCAGTTCTTC. This codes for CASSPATTGYNEQFF.

This chain connects TRBV28 to TRBJ1-4; D gene uncertain. The CDR3 runs 12 residues. V lost 5 bases and J 6 bases, leaving 7 bases between the germline ends. Germline CDR1 reads MDHEN; CDR2 reads SYDVKM. The DNA of the CDR3 is TGTGCCAGCAGTAAAAGAGATGAAAAACTGTTTTTT. Translating it yields CASSKRDEKLFF.

The rearrangement joins TRBV28 to TRBJ1-1; D may be TRBD1 (6 bases). Germline-derived CDR1 and CDR2 are MDHEN and SYDVKM. This CDR3 has 16 residues. V lost 0 bases to trimming and J lost 2 bases, with 13 bases between them. This CDR3 is CASSLWGGQPNTEAFF. CDR3 DNA: TGTGCCAGCAGTTTATGGGGGGGGCAGCCCAACACTGAAGCTTTCTTT.

The chain joins TRBV19 to TRBJ2-2; D gene unclear. Germline CDR1 is LNHDA and CDR2 is SQIVND (reference sequence). This CDR3 comprises 15 residues. V lost 6 bases and J lost 8, with 19 bases in between. CDR3 sequence: CASRRQRDPLGELFF. CDR3 nucleotide sequence: TGTGCCAGTAGGCGGCAGCGAGATCCCCTGGGGGAGCTGTTTTTT.

This clone was seen just once. The CDR3 sequence is CASSYQGPLYGYTF. The CDR3 DNA is TGTGCCAGCAGTTACCAGGGCCCCCTCTATGGCTACACCTTC. J is TRBJ1-2 and V is TRBV27, with D perhaps TRBD1 (5 bases). Looked up from germline, CDR1 is MNHEY and CDR2 is SMNVEV (reference sequence). V lost 4 bases and J lost 4, with 13 bases in between. The CDR3 covers 14 residues.

This rearrangement joins TRBV27 to TRBJ1-2; D uncertain. The CDR3 runs 17 residues. The V end was cut by 0 bases, the J end by 3 bases, with 17 bases between. From germline, CDR1 is MNHEY and CDR2 SMNVEV (reference sequence). The CDR3 here is CASSLSAGDLRDYGYTF. The DNA of the CDR3 is TGTGCCAGCAGTTTATCGGCGGGAGACCTTAGAGACTATGGCTACACCTTC.

The rearrangement uses TRBV4-2 and TRBJ2-7, with D tentatively TRBD2 (5 bases). The germline V and J ends were trimmed by 4 bases and 0 bases, with 13 bases remaining between them. Germline CDR1 reads LGHNA; CDR2 reads YNFKEQ. This CDR3 is 15 amino acids long. CDR3 in DNA: TGTGCCAGCAGCCCCGGCGGGCCCAACTCCTACGAGCAGTACTTC. Protein sequence: CASSPGGPNSYEQYF.

This rearrangement joins TRBV6-4 to TRBJ2-1; D not certain. The CDR3 loop spans 13 amino acids. Germline V CDR1 and CDR2: MRHNA, SNTAGT. Trimming cost V 2 bases and J 4 bases, with 6 bases left between them. CDR3 sequence reads: CASSDNRYNEQFF. The CDR3 bases are TGTGCCAGCAGTGACAACAGATACAATGAGCAGTTCTTC.

The genes are TRBV7-2 and TRBJ2-1; D is ambiguous. The CDR3 is made up of 13 amino acids. The V end was cut by 3 bases, the J end by 5 bases, with 8 bases between. Germline CDR1 is SGHTA and CDR2 is FQGNSA. For the CDR3, the DNA is TGTGCCAGCAGCTTCGGACCCAACAATGAGCAGTTCTTC. Its protein is CASSFGPNNEQFF. Drawing the rest from reference TRBV7-2 and TRBJ2-1, the complete variable domain is GAGVSQSPSNKVTEKGKDVELRCDPISGHTALYWYRQSLGQGLEFLIYFQGNSAPDKSGLPSDRFSAERTGGSVSTLTIQRTQQEDSAVYLCASSFGPNNEQFFGPGTRLTVL.

This chain links TRBV6-5 with TRBJ1-1; 10 nucleotides match TRBD1. This CDR3 contains 14 residues. Trimming took 6 bases from V and 4 from J; bases not matched to a gene: 5. Germline V gene sequence: CDR1 MNHEY, CDR2 SVGAGI. For the CDR3, the DNA is TGTGCCAGCAGCACCCGGGACAGGGGCACTGAAGCTTTCTTT. It translates to CASSTRDRGTEAFF.

This chain connects TRBV30 to TRBJ2-1, with 7 bases matching TRBD1. The CDR3 is 14 residues long. Germline loops: CDR1 GTSNPN, CDR2 SVGIG (reference sequence). V lost 1 base, J lost 2 bases, and 2 bases stayed unmatched. The CDR3 loop is CAWSAGGAYNEQFF. In DNA, the CDR3 is TGTGCCTGGAGTGCAGGGGGAGCCTACAATGAGCAGTTCTTC.

This sequence joins TRBV5-8 and TRBJ1-6, with D perhaps matching TRBD1 (5 bases). V lost 0 bases, J lost 5 bases, and 12 bases lay in between. The V gene's germline CDR1 is SGHTS and CDR2 YDEGEE. The CDR3 is made up of 16 amino acids. CDR3: CASSLEVGRNNSPLHF. CDR3 sequence (DNA): TGTGCCAGCAGCTTGGAAGTGGGACGGAATAATTCACCCCTCCACTTT.

This sequence joins TRBV18 and TRBJ1-3; 7 positions match TRBD1. V shed 5 bases and J 0 bases; nucleotides not matched to a gene: 1. The CDR3 spans 14 residues. Germline values: CDR1 KGHSH, CDR2 LQKENI. CDR3 sequence: CASSRQGSGNTIYF. CDR3 bases: TGTGCCAGCTCAAGACAGGGCTCTGGAAACACCATATATTTT.

This clone turned up a few times. The chain recombines TRBV5-4 with TRBJ1-6; a weak D match, TRBD1 (6 bases). There are 14 residues in the CDR3. The V gene's germline CDR1 is SGHNT and CDR2 YYREEE (reference sequence). V was clipped by 2 bases and J by 9 bases, with 12 bases between them. The CDR3 sequence: CASSLQGWGSPLHF. CDR3 sequence (DNA): TGTGCCAGCAGCTTACAGGGCTGGGGTTCACCCCTCCACTTT.

V usage is TRBV11-2 and J usage is TRBJ1-4; 8 nucleotides agree with TRBD1. The germline gives CDR1 SGHAT, CDR2 FQNNGV. The CDR3 runs 17 residues. The V segment lost 3 bases and the J segment 7 bases; nucleotides outside the gene matches: 13. CDR3 sequence (DNA): TGTGCCAGCAGCTTGGGACACAGGGGGGGGCGAGGTGAAAAACTGTTTTTT. It yields the protein CASSLGHRGGRGEKLFF. The whole variable domain, filled in from reference TRBV11-2 and TRBJ1-4, reads EAGVAQSPRYKIIEKRQSVAFWCNPISGHATLYWYQQILGQGPKLLIQFQNNGVVDDSQLPKDRFSAERLKGVDSTLKIQPAKLEDSAVYLCASSLGHRGGRGEKLFFGSGTQLSVL.

The J gene is TRBJ2-3, the V gene TRBV30, with 9 nucleotides matching TRBD2. This CDR3 has 14 amino acids. V was pared by 2 bases and J by 3 bases, with 3 bases of the junction left unmatched. The germline CDR1 and CDR2 sequences are GTSNPN and SVGIG (reference sequence). CDR3 sequence: CAWSSTSGTDTQYF. The CDR3 DNA is TGTGCCTGGAGTTCGACTAGCGGTACAGATACGCAGTATTTT.

This chain links TRBV4-1 with TRBJ1-3, with D possibly TRBD1 on 6 matching bases. Germline V gene data show CDR1 as MGHRA and CDR2 as YSYEKL. The V gene lost 2 bases and the J gene lost 4 bases, with 12 bases spanning the gap. This CDR3 region has 15 residues. The CDR3 reads CASSQKTGFGNTIYF. CDR3 in DNA: TGCGCCAGCAGCCAAAAAACAGGGTTCGGAAACACCATATATTTT.